The subject of this entry is one T cell receptor (beta chain). Use of 60 Vbeta and 13 Jbeta primers characterized the PCR. Produced via immunoSEQ multiplex PCR; TCRdb's table is partial and in-frame only. The sample has 90,000 to 140,000 clones; 65% to 85% are singletons. This record belongs to a study of cytomegalovirus exposure and HLA in healthy donors. The germline V and J ends were trimmed by 5 bases and 2 bases, with 15 bases remaining between them. This CDR3 comprises 16 residues. The germline gives CDR1 SSHAT, CDR2 FNYEAQ (reference sequence). This TCR derives from a male donor in good health and CMV-seronegative. Sequenced: PBMCs. This chain links TRBV7-7 with TRBJ2-2; D gene ambiguous. The CDR3 sequence: CASSPRVFPNTGELFF. In DNA, the CDR3 is TGTGCCAGCAGCCCGCGAGTTTTCCCCAACACCGGGGAGCTGTTTTTT.